The TCR beta chain under discussion was sequenced for a study of T cell repertoires in breast cancer. During the second nested PCR, blocking oligonucleotides suppressed genes that were not paired. TCRdb passed the emulsion pairing reads through MiXCR, listing each CDR3 protein once. The table has 4,000 to 5,000 distinct CDR3 sequences, 35% seen once. The CDR3 totals 18 residues. CDR1 is MNHEY and CDR2 is SMNVEV in the germline V gene (reference sequence). An expanded emulsion RT-PCR with primers for all TCR V genes paired CD8+ T cell chains. Notes on this clonotype: Germline is not matched at one junction end, which may reflect a read error.

This chain joins TRBV27 and TRBJ2-1, with 9 nucleotides matching TRBD2. Sequences were obtained from CD8+ T cells. This receptor was identified in a pool of human donors with breast cancer or a healthy control (not recorded which). The CDR3: CASSLATSGSPRRDEQFF. CDR3 DNA: TGCGCCAGCAGTTTGGCGACTAGCGGCTCCCCCAGAAGGGATGAGCAGTTCTTC.